The 22 T cell receptor beta chains below come from one sample, sequenced in a study of prognosis after radiotherapy for stage I lung cancer. Two rounds of multiplex PCR amplified TCR beta CDR3 from genomic DNA. The first round of PCR was done with primers that matched each TRBV and TRBJ gene. MiXCR, applied by TCRdb to the multiplex PCR reads, yields one record per CDR3 protein. The sample consists of some 34,000 distinct CDR3 sequences, about 31% of them appearing once. The material was PBMCs, obtained before or after stereotactic body radiation therapy (not recorded which). These receptors came from a donor at least 50 years old with non-small cell lung cancer.

At least ten counts were recorded for this clonotype. The chain recombines TRBV7-2 with TRBJ2-7, with TRBD1 identical over 7 bases. Germline V gene sequence: CDR1 SGHTA, CDR2 FQGNSA. CDR3 length equals 15 residues. After removal of 4 bases from V and 3 bases from J, the junction contained 9 bases not matched to a gene. This CDR3 is CASSSPRDSIYEQYF. The CDR3 DNA is TGTGCCAGCAGCTCCCCCCGGGACAGCATCTACGAGCAGTACTTC.

This clonotype was observed many times. The gene calls are TRBV10-3 and TRBJ2-7, with no clear D. Trimming shortened V by 4 bases and J by 0 bases, and 1 base separated the two germline ends. Germline-derived CDR1 and CDR2 are ENHRY and SYGVKD. The CDR3 spans 11 residues. This CDR3 reads CAISGSYEQYF. The CDR3 DNA is TGTGCCATCAGTGGCTCCTACGAGCAGTACTTC.

There are many counts of this clonotype. The chain joins TRBV24-1 to TRBJ2-2; 8 bases map to TRBD1. The CDR3 spans 12 residues. The J segment lost 4 bases and the V segment lost 10 bases, leaving 1 base of the junction unmatched. Germline assignment: CDR1 KGHDR and CDR2 SFDVKD. The CDR3 loop is CATTGGTGELFF. Here the CDR3 DNA reads TGTGCCACTACAGGGGGCACCGGGGAGCTGTTTTTT.

Of note for this clonotype: A read error is likely here: a far larger clone is one base away. The genes are TRBV7-9 and TRBJ2-1; the D is unclear. The germline V gene has CDR1 SEHNR and CDR2 FQNEAQ (reference sequence). The CDR3 totals 16 residues. The CDR3 region is CASSPRPARTNNELFF. The CDR3 bases are TGTGCCAGCAGCCCCCGCCCAGCGCGGACCAACAATGAGCTGTTCTTC.

Ten or more counts support this clonotype. The gene calls are TRBV7-8 and TRBJ2-6; no definite D call. CDR3 length equals 12 residues. Trimming left V 1 base short and J 7 bases short, with 2 bases between. Germline CDR1 reads SGHVS; CDR2 reads FQNEAQ. In DNA, the CDR3 is TGTGCCAGCAGCTTAGTAGCCAACGTCCTGACTTTC. As protein: CASSLVANVLTF. Full variable domain (rest looked up from reference TRBV7-8 and TRBJ2-6): GAGVSQSPRYKVAKRGQDVALRCDPISGHVSLFWYQQALGQGPEFLTYFQNEAQLDKSGLPSDRFFAERPEGSVSTLKIQRTQQEDSAVYLCASSLVANVLTFGAGSRLTVL.

The V gene is TRBV19, the J gene TRBJ1-2, with 8 bases identical to TRBD1. Per germline, CDR1 LNHDA and CDR2 SQIVND (reference sequence). This CDR3 has 12 residues. With 4 bases clipped from V and 7 bases from J, the junction kept 2 bases outside the gene matches. The DNA of the CDR3 is TGTGCCAGTAGTAGGACAGGGTGTGGCTACACCTTC. Protein sequence: CASSRTGCGYTF.

The V call is TRBV7-3, the J call TRBJ2-3, with D possibly being TRBD1 (5 bases). The ends were cut back, 5 bases at V and 14 bases at J, with 20 bases in the middle. This CDR3 comprises 13 residues. Looked up from germline, CDR1 is SGHTA and CDR2 is FQGTGA. CDR3 coding DNA: TGTGCCAGCAGCGAGGCAGGGCCAGATACGTGGTATTTT. It yields the protein CASSEAGPDTWYF.

The sample holds many counts of this clonotype. The rearrangement uses TRBV6-2 or TRBV6-3 and TRBJ1-1, with D possibly TRBD1 on 6 matching bases. The V gene's germline CDR1 is MNHEY and CDR2 SVGEGT. The CDR3 totals 14 residues. V was cut by 6 bases and J by 0 bases, with 11 bases left in between. CDR3 protein: CASSKGGMNTEAFF. The DNA for the CDR3 is TGTGCCAGCAGCAAGGGGGGTATGAACACTGAAGCTTTCTTT.

This clonotype was seen many times. The chain is built from TRBV2 and TRBJ2-5; 9 bases fit TRBD1. This CDR3 spans 14 amino acids. Germline V gene lookup returns CDR1 SNHLY and CDR2 FYNNEI. J was trimmed by 7 bases and V by 5 bases; bases with no gene match: 8. CDR3 loop: CASSTTGGGVTQYF. DNA of the CDR3: TGTGCCAGCAGTACAACAGGGGGCGGAGTGACCCAGTACTTC.

Details on this clonotype: A much larger clone lies a single base off, so this may be a read error. This chain connects TRBV10-2 to TRBJ1-1; D may be TRBD1 (5 bases). The CDR3 consists of 13 residues. Germline V gene lookup returns CDR1 WSHSY and CDR2 SAAADI. The CDR3, as DNA: TGCCCCAGCAGTGAGGGTAGCAGGGCTGAAGCTTTCTTT. Encoded protein: CPSSEGSRAEAFF.

This clonotype was recorded at least ten times. The chain carries TRBV20-1 and TRBJ2-2, with D perhaps matching TRBD1 (6 bases). The CDR3 is 13 residues long. V was shortened by 5 bases and J by 1 base, with 8 bases between the two germline ends. Germline V lookup: CDR1 DFQATT, CDR2 SNEGSKA (reference sequence). CDR3: CSASRGNTGELFF. CDR3 nucleotides: TGCAGTGCTTCCAGGGGGAACACCGGGGAGCTGTTTTTT.

Note on this clonotype: A far larger clone is just one base off, so this is likely a read error. This chain links TRBV7-9 with TRBJ2-7; D may be TRBD1 (6 bases). Germline CDR1 SEHNR, CDR2 FQNEAQ (reference sequence). V shed 1 base and J shed 9 bases, with 16 bases lying between them. The CDR3 extends over 14 amino acids. This chain's CDR3 is CASSLVGARGGQYF. The DNA for the CDR3 is TGTGCCAGCAGCTTAGTGGGGGCCCGAGGCGGGCAGTACTTC.

About this clonotype itself: Relative to the germline gene, one junction end is altered; a read error may explain this. CDR3 sequence reads: CSAGGGIVNYSYTF. In nucleotides, the CDR3 is TGCAGTGCTGGCGGCGGGATTGTTAACTATAGCTACACCTTC. This sequence joins TRBV20-1 and TRBJ1-2; D unresolved. Germline-derived CDR1 and CDR2 are DFQATT and SNEGSKA (reference sequence). This CDR3 has 14 residues.

Details on this clonotype: Relative to the germline gene, one junction end is altered; a read error may explain this. The chain has TRBV2 and TRBJ2-3, with 9 bases identical to TRBD2. CDR3 size: 19 residues. CDR1 is SNHLY, CDR2 FYNNEI, per germline. CDR3 DNA sequence: TGTTCCAGCAGTGACAGCGGGGGGCCTTCCCAACTGTTCACATATACGCAGTATTTT. Translated, it gives CSSSDSGGPSQLFTYTQYF.

This clonotype has a count of ten or more. The chain couples TRBV7-6 to TRBJ2-5; D is possibly TRBD2 (6 bases). The CDR3 extends over 16 amino acids. Trimming removed 5 bases from V and 1 base from J, with 17 bases in between. Per the germline V gene, CDR1 is SGHVS and CDR2 is FNYEAQ. CDR3 nucleotide sequence: TGTGCCAGCAGCGCCAACATACTGGGAGGCCAAGAGACCCAGTACTTC. Protein product: CASSANILGGQETQYF.

The rearrangement joins TRBV19 to TRBJ2-6; a weak D match, TRBD2 (5 bases). This CDR3 has 16 amino acids. Germline lookup yields CDR1 LNHDA and CDR2 SQIVND (reference sequence). V was pared by 5 bases and J by 4 bases, with 15 bases between. Here the CDR3 reads CASSPYEGTGANVLTF. CDR3 nucleotides: TGTGCCAGTAGTCCCTACGAGGGTACAGGGGCCAACGTCCTGACTTTC.

This clonotype was seen ten or more times. The CDR3 DNA reads TGCAGTGCTAGCCATTCCTCCTATGGCTACACCTTC. Its translation is CSASHSSYGYTF. The chain employs TRBV20-1 and TRBJ1-2; D gene unclear. CDR3 size: 12 residues. Per the germline V gene, CDR1 is DFQATT and CDR2 is SNEGSKA (reference sequence). V was pared by 3 bases and J by 4 bases, with 9 bases between.

This clonotype was observed a handful of times. An end of the junction does not agree with germline; a read error may underlie this. The chain uses TRBV6-2 or TRBV6-3 and TRBJ2-3; possibly TRBD2 for D (5 bases). Germline assignment: CDR1 MNHEY and CDR2 SVGEGT. This CDR3 is 13 amino acids long. DNA for the CDR3: TGTGCCAGCAGTGTAAGCGGCACAAATACGCAGTATTTT. Its protein product is CASSVSGTNTQYF.

This clonotype occurred many times. DNA for the CDR3: TGTGCCAGCAGCCCTCACAGGGGAGCGACGCCTTTCTTT. This translates into CASSPHRGATPFF. This chain joins TRBV9 and TRBJ1-1; 7 nucleotides align to TRBD1. V lost 4 bases and J lost 12; bases outside the gene matches: 12. The CDR3 totals 13 residues. The V gene's germline CDR1 is SGDLS and CDR2 YYNGEE.

This clonotype was seen at least ten times. The chain has TRBV6-1 and TRBJ1-1; D is undetermined. The germline V and J ends were trimmed by 5 bases and 4 bases, with 14 bases remaining between them. CDR3 length: 14 residues. Germline assignment: CDR1 MNHNS and CDR2 SASEGT. CDR3 DNA sequence: TGTGCCAGCAGTCGGACCGCCTCGGGCACTGAAGCTTTCTTT. It is translated as CASSRTASGTEAFF.

The V gene is TRBV5-1, the J gene TRBJ2-7, with D maybe TRBD2 (7 bases). The V end was cut by 3 bases, the J end by 4 bases, with 17 bases between. The CDR3 runs to 15 residues. Germline V gene data show CDR1 as SGHRS and CDR2 as YFSETQ. The CDR3 loop is CASSWVSGGKYEQYF. For the CDR3, the DNA is TGCGCCAGCAGCTGGGTATCGGGGGGCAAGTACGAGCAGTACTTC.

This clonotype has ten or more counts. The V gene is TRBV4-1, the J gene TRBJ1-6; 10 bases fit TRBD1. Germline V gives CDR1 MGHRA, CDR2 YSYEKL. The V segment lost 0 bases and the J segment 6 bases; nucleotides outside the gene matches: 2. This CDR3 spans 16 amino acids. CDR3 DNA sequence: TGCGCCAGCAGCCAAGATGGGACAGGGGTTAATTCACCCCTCCACTTT. Amino acid sequence: CASSQDGTGVNSPLHF.